Given below is one TCR beta chain in context. Produced via immunoSEQ multiplex PCR; TCRdb's table is partial and in-frame only. The sample holds over 200,000 clones, about 84% seen once. This specimen comes from a study of blood T cell repertoires in COVID-19. The CDR3 contains 14 residues. CDR1 and CDR2 (germline): DFQATT, SNEGSKA (reference sequence). V was cut by 3 bases and J by 4 bases, with 16 bases left in between. Patients at the Seattle site were enrolled during active infection and followed longitudinally. This receptor was identified in a woman of 80 years or more with COVID-19, enrolled during active disease. Specimen: peripheral blood. This rearrangement joins TRBV20-1 to TRBJ2-7; tentative D call: TRBD2 (6 bases). The CDR3 protein is CSASSDGSSYEQYF. CDR3 nucleotides: TGCAGTGCTAGTTCCGACGGGAGCTCTTACGAGCAGTACTTC.